Following are 16 T cell receptor beta chains from one sample sequenced in a study of T-cell reconstitution after alpha-beta-depleted transplantation in children. Unique molecular identifiers were incorporated when the TCRbeta library was constructed. TCRdb processed the PCR reads anew with MiXCR; each CDR3 protein has one entry. The repertoire includes about 1,000,000 distinct CDR3 sequences, about 29% of them detected once, and 28% sits in the top ten. Source: PBMCs, mostly from graft donor cells, taken 360 days after TCRalphabeta/CD19-depleted stem cell transplant. These receptors were collected from a boy under three years old who had a stem cell transplant for SCID, so the T cells may come from the graft donor.

This clonotype was counted between two and nine times. The rearrangement joins TRBV12-3 or TRBV12-4 to TRBJ2-2; D not certain. The CDR3 spans 13 residues. V lost 6 bases to trimming and J lost 4 bases, with 9 bases between them. The CDR3 DNA reads as TGTGCCAGCAGGTTGTTACCCACCGGGGAGCTGTTTTTT. Translation gives CASRLLPTGELFF.

This chain connects TRBV28 to TRBJ1-5; TRBD1 is a possible D gene (6 bases). V was trimmed by 4 bases and J by 6 bases, leaving 13 bases between them. Germline V gene lookup returns CDR1 MDHEN and CDR2 SYDVKM. The CDR3 contains 14 residues. DNA for the CDR3: TGTGCCAGCAGTTACCCGAAGGGGGGTCAGCCCCAGCATTTT. Protein product: CASSYPKGGQPQHF.

The rearrangement joins TRBV20-1 to TRBJ2-3; 11 positions match TRBD2. The CDR3 extends over 16 amino acids. V lost 0 bases to trimming and J lost 5 bases; unmatched junction nucleotides: 7. Germline assignment: CDR1 DFQATT and CDR2 SNEGSKA (reference sequence). CDR3: CSAREETSGAEDTQYF. The CDR3 DNA follows: TGCAGTGCTAGAGAAGAGACTAGCGGGGCGGAAGATACGCAGTATTTT.

CDR3 DNA sequence: TGTGCCTGGAGCGTCGGACAGGGTAACACTGAAGCTTTCTTT. Translated, it gives CAWSVGQGNTEAFF. The V gene is TRBV30, the J gene TRBJ1-1; 8 bases fit TRBD1. From germline, CDR1 is GTSNPN and CDR2 SVGIG (reference sequence). There are 14 residues in the CDR3. With V trimmed by 3 bases and J by 2 bases, 5 bases remained unmatched.

V and J are TRBV5-1 and TRBJ2-4, with a weak D call TRBD1 (6 bases). CDR3 size: 16 residues. Germline CDR1 SGHRS, CDR2 YFSETQ. The V and J ends lost 0 bases and 3 bases respectively, with 13 bases between them. The CDR3 is CASSLEQGKGKNIQYF. CDR3 sequence (DNA): TGCGCCAGCAGCTTGGAACAGGGAAAAGGCAAAAACATTCAGTACTTC. The complete variable domain, with remaining parts taken from reference TRBV5-1 and TRBJ2-4, reads KAGVTQTPRYLIKTRGQQVTLSCSPISGHRSVSWYQQTPGQGLQFLFEYFSETQRNKGNFPGRFSGRQFSNSRSEMNVSTLELGDSALYLCASSLEQGKGKNIQYFGAGTRLSVL.

This clonotype was detected a few times. The rearrangement joins TRBV5-1 to TRBJ2-5; D remains ambiguous. V was pared by 7 bases and J by 5 bases, with 21 bases between. CDR1 and CDR2 (germline): SGHRS, YFSETQ. The CDR3 runs 15 residues. The CDR3 reads CASLPITGLGETQYF. The CDR3 nucleotides read TGCGCCAGCTTACCGATCACGGGCCTGGGGGAGACCCAGTACTTC.

This clonotype was counted a few times. The chain is built from TRBV24-1 and TRBJ1-1; maybe TRBD1 (5 bases). V lost 3 bases and J lost 1, with 14 bases in between. The CDR3 has 16 amino acids. CDR1 KGHDR and CDR2 SFDVKD come from the germline V gene. As DNA, the CDR3 is TGTGCCACCAGTGATGCCGCCCGGGGCGCGAACACTGAAGCTTTCTTT. This codes for CATSDAARGANTEAFF.

CDR3 sequence (DNA): TGTGCCAGCAATCCGAGGGGGCAGACCGACCGCGGCTACACCTTC. This encodes CASNPRGQTDRGYTF. V gene TRBV12-3 or TRBV12-4 combines with J gene TRBJ1-2, with 7 positions matching TRBD1. The V and J ends lost 7 bases and 8 bases, in that order; junction bases with no gene match: 16. The CDR3 is made up of 15 amino acids.

This clonotype has a handful of counts. The J gene is TRBJ2-1, the V gene TRBV18, with 9 bases lining up with TRBD1. The germline gives CDR1 KGHSH, CDR2 LQKENI. The CDR3 has 16 amino acids. The V segment lost 2 bases and the J segment 0 bases; nucleotides outside the gene matches: 2. The CDR3 DNA sequence: TGTGCCAGCTCACCAGGACAGGGGACCTCCTACAATGAGCAGTTCTTC. It encodes CASSPGQGTSYNEQFF.

J is TRBJ2-7 and V is TRBV3-1; 7 bases agree with TRBD2. Trimming cost V 0 bases and J 11 bases; bases outside gene matches: 10. The CDR3 is 14 amino acids. CDR1 LGHDT and CDR2 YNNKEL come from the germline V gene (reference sequence). CDR3 coding DNA: TGTGCCAGCAGCCAAGAGGGCGGGAGCGGTGGTGAGTACTTC. It translates to CASSQEGGSGGEYF.

This clonotype has more than one count but fewer than ten. CDR3 DNA: TGTGCCAGCAGCTACCGGACAGGGGATAGCACAGATACGCAGTATTTT. Translated: CASSYRTGDSTDTQYF. The chain joins TRBV3-1 to TRBJ2-3, with TRBD1 matching over 9 bases. This CDR3 has 16 residues. Germline loops: CDR1 LGHDT, CDR2 YNNKEL (reference sequence). The junction had 6 bases not matched to a gene; V was cut back by 5 bases and J by 0 bases.

The chain combines TRBV6-1 with TRBJ2-7, with D perhaps TRBD2 (6 bases). Per the germline V gene, CDR1 is MNHNS and CDR2 is SASEGT. The V end was cut by 6 bases, the J end by 1 base, with 16 bases between. There are 15 residues in the CDR3. The CDR3 region has the DNA TGTGCCAGCAGAGGAGGAGGGAGTGGGTCCTACGAGCAGTACTTC. It encodes CASRGGGSGSYEQYF.

This clonotype was found a few times. This chain uses TRBV7-9 with TRBJ2-7; D may be TRBD2 (6 bases). Trimming stripped 3 bases from V and 2 bases from J, with 11 bases between. This CDR3 has 14 residues. Germline V lookup: CDR1 SEHNR, CDR2 FQNEAQ (reference sequence). DNA for the CDR3: TGTGCCAGCAGCTTGGAGGGTGGAACCTACGAGCAGTACTTC. Its protein is CASSLEGGTYEQYF.

The V call is TRBV7-3, the J call TRBJ2-2; no firm D call. Trimming left V 5 bases short and J 0 bases short, with 13 bases between. The CDR3 runs to 16 residues. Germline loops: CDR1 SGHTA, CDR2 FQGTGA. CDR3 sequence: CASSRRTEPNTGELFF. In DNA, the CDR3 is TGTGCCAGCAGCCGACGGACGGAACCGAACACCGGGGAGCTGTTTTTT.

The V call is TRBV2, the J call TRBJ2-1; no clear D. This CDR3 is built from 12 residues. Trimming took off 7 bases at V and 8 bases at J, with 12 bases between the two ends. The V gene's germline CDR1 is SNHLY and CDR2 FYNNEI. CDR3 sequence (DNA): TGTGCCAGCATCTCGGCCAGACATGAGCAGTTCTTC. Its translation is CASISARHEQFF.

This clonotype was recorded a few times. V and J are TRBV20-1 and TRBJ2-3; 7 positions agree with TRBD1. Germline V lookup: CDR1 DFQATT, CDR2 SNEGSKA (reference sequence). The CDR3 spans 14 residues. J gave up 2 bases and V 3 bases, and 5 bases lay outside the gene matches. For the CDR3, the DNA is TGCAGTGCTAGGGGACAGCGACCCACAGATACGCAGTATTTT. This sequence encodes CSARGQRPTDTQYF.